Listed below are T cell receptor beta chains from one sample, sequenced in a study of cytomegalovirus exposure and HLA in healthy donors. Assay: immunoSEQ multiplex PCR; the TCRdb copy retains only in-frame clones and omits some. The repertoire holds about 170,000 clones, with 70% to 80% as singletons. The sequenced sample was PBMCs. The receptor source for this set is a woman aged 25 to 39 in good health and CMV-seropositive. The CDR3 runs from the conserved cysteine through the conserved F or W. The order of the fields is J gene, clone size, D gene, V gene, CDR3 protein, CDR3 DNA. The D gene is left open where the match is weak. Clone size is not always given. Where it is, it says once, few, many or a class for expanded clones.

>TRBJ2-5|-|-|TRBV19
CASSINSQETQYF
TGTGCCAGTAGTATTAATTCCCAAGAGACCCAGTACTTC
>TRBJ2-5|-|TRBD2|TRBV5-4
CASSRTSGAEETQYF
TGTGCCAGCAGCCGGACTAGCGGGGCAGAAGAGACCCAGTACTTC
>TRBJ2-3|-|TRBD2|TRBV7-8
CASSSYRLAGGKDTQYF
TGTGCCAGCAGCTCGTATAGACTAGCGGGGGGGAAAGATACGCAGTATTTT
>TRBJ2-3|-|-|TRBV27
CASSPTGEADTQYF
TGTGCCAGCAGTCCCACAGGGGAGGCAGATACGCAGTATTTT
>TRBJ2-1|-|-|TRBV7-2
CASSLVRHAEQFF
TGTGCCAGCAGCTTAGTCAGACATGCGGAGCAGTTCTTC
>TRBJ2-1|few|-|TRBV7-2
CASSYSGHLYNEQFF
TGTGCCAGCAGTTACTCGGGACACCTATACAATGAGCAGTTCTTC
>TRBJ1-1|-|-|TRBV2
CASSVVPTEAFF
TGTGCCAGCAGTGTTGTCCCGACTGAAGCTTTCTTT
>TRBJ1-2|-|TRBD1|TRBV18
CASSLNRQGALNGYTF
TGTGCCAGCTCACTCAACCGACAGGGGGCGTTAAATGGCTACACCTTC
>TRBJ2-3|-|-|TRBV7-6
CASSNRGGSTDTQYF
TGTGCCAGCAGCAACCGTGGGGGGAGCACAGATACGCAGTATTTT
>TRBJ1-2|-|TRBD1|TRBV28
CASSPRGQGNGYTF
TGTGCCAGCAGCCCGAGAGGACAGGGGAATGGCTACACCTTC
>TRBJ2-7|-|TRBD2|TRBV5-1
CASSLGTTTYKQYF
TGCGCCAGCAGCTTAGGGACTACCACCTACAAGCAGTACTTC
>TRBJ1-2|-|-|TRBV4-3
CASSQESRAIYGYTF
TGCGCCAGCAGCCAAGAAAGCAGGGCGATCTATGGCTACACCTTC
>TRBJ1-5|few|TRBD1|TRBV7-9
CASSSTETGDQPQHF
TGTGCCAGCAGCTCTACAGAAACAGGGGATCAGCCCCAGCATTTT
>TRBJ1-2|-|TRBD1|TRBV28
CASTAPDREISGYTF
TGTGCCAGCACCGCCCCGGACAGGGAGATCTCTGGCTACACCTTC
>TRBJ2-3|-|TRBD2|TRBV5-1
CASSLVLAGPDTQYF
TGCGCCAGCAGCTTGGTACTAGCGGGGCCAGATACGCAGTATTTT
>TRBJ1-5|-|TRBD1|TRBV27
CASRDRTGGLVNQPQHF
TGTGCCAGCAGGGATCGGACAGGGGGTTTAGTCAATCAGCCCCAGCATTTT
>TRBJ2-7|-|-|TRBV27
CASSSQGHEQYF
TGTGCCAGCAGTTCGCAGGGGCACGAGCAGTACTTC
>TRBJ2-5|-|-|TRBV30
CAWSVTRGSQETQYF
TGTGCCTGGAGTGTAACGCGGGGTAGCCAAGAGACCCAGTACTTC
>TRBJ2-3|-|TRBD1|TRBV30
CAWSDRGPGQYF
TGTGCCTGGAGCGACAGGGGCCCGGGGCAGTATTTT
>TRBJ1-1|-|-|TRBV5-1
CASSLIPGTNTEAFF
TGCGCCAGCAGCTTGATACCCGGTACGAACACTGAAGCTTTCTTT
>TRBJ2-1|-|TRBD2|TRBV29-1
CSVEAGGVVNEQFF
TGCAGCGTTGAGGCGGGAGGAGTAGTGAATGAGCAGTTCTTC
>TRBJ1-1|few|-|TRBV4-3
CASSRSQGSTEAFF
TGCGCCAGCAGCCGAAGTCAGGGCTCCACTGAAGCTTTCTTT
>TRBJ2-3|-|TRBD2|TRBV9
CASSPGLALDTQYF
TGTGCCAGCAGCCCGGGACTAGCATTAGATACGCAGTATTTT
>TRBJ2-1|-|TRBD2|TRBV2
CASSYSGLAGVYNEQFF
TGTGCCAGCAGCTATTCCGGACTAGCGGGCGTCTACAATGAGCAGTTCTTC
>TRBJ1-1|-|TRBD1|TRBV30
CAWTDRRNTEAFF
TGTGCCTGGACGGACAGGCGGAACACTGAAGCTTTCTTT
>TRBJ2-5|-|-|TRBV9
CASSVGWRWETQYF
TGTGCCAGCAGCGTAGGGTGGAGGTGGGAGACCCAGTACTTC
>TRBJ1-6|-|-|TRBV6-5
CASEGAANSPLHF
TGTGCCAGCGAAGGGGCGGCTAATTCACCCCTCCACTTT
>TRBJ1-2|-|TRBD1|TRBV28
CASSLSGGGYTF
TGTGCCAGCAGTTTATCAGGGGGCGGCTACACCTTC
>TRBJ1-1|-|TRBD1|TRBV29-1
CSGGQGQRRDTEAFF
TGCAGCGGAGGACAGGGCCAACGAAGGGACACTGAAGCTTTCTTT
>TRBJ1-2|-|-|TRBV19
CASSLQSGAGNYGYTF
TGTGCCAGTAGCCTCCAATCAGGGGCAGGGAACTATGGCTACACCTTC
>TRBJ2-3|once|-|TRBV4-3
CASSQERSGRTDTQYF
TGCGCCAGCAGCCAAGAGAGGAGCGGGCGCACAGATACGCAGTATTTT
>TRBJ2-5|-|-|TRBV27
CASSPDLAFQETQYF
TGTGCCAGCAGTCCGGACTTAGCGTTCCAAGAGACCCAGTACTTC
>TRBJ2-1|few|-|TRBV7-2
CASSLIGGFYNEQFF
TGTGCCAGCAGCTTAATCGGGGGTTTCTACAATGAGCAGTTCTTC
>TRBJ2-7|once|-|TRBV30
CAWVGPGYEQYF
TGTGCCTGGGTGGGCCCCGGCTACGAGCAGTACTTC
>TRBJ2-1|-|TRBD2|TRBV5-1
CASSLVAGSYNEQFF
TGCGCCAGCAGCTTGGTAGCGGGATCCTACAATGAGCAGTTCTTC
>TRBJ1-2|-|-|TRBV6-5
CASQPSGVNGYTF
TGTGCCAGCCAACCATCAGGGGTGAATGGCTACACCTTC
>TRBJ1-2|-|-|TRBV9
CASSVDRPSNYGYTF
TGTGCCAGCAGCGTAGACAGGCCCTCTAACTATGGCTACACCTTC
>TRBJ2-1|-|TRBD2|TRBV5-6
CASSFRTSGDSYNEQFF
TGTGCCAGCAGCTTTAGGACTAGCGGGGATTCCTACAATGAGCAGTTCTTC
>TRBJ1-1|-|TRBD1|TRBV27
CASRTAYRGHTEAFF
TGTGCCAGCAGGACAGCCTACAGGGGGCACACTGAAGCTTTCTTT
>TRBJ2-7|-|-|TRBV10-1
CASSECISYNEQYF
TGCGCCAGCAGTGAGTGTATCTCCTATAACGAGCAGTACTTC
>TRBJ2-7|once|TRBD1|TRBV4-3
CASSQDLKGAYYEQYF
TGCGCCAGCAGCCAAGATCTTAAGGGGGCTTACTACGAGCAGTACTTC
>TRBJ2-7|-|-|TRBV7-6
CASSLGGLSYEQYF
TGTGCCAGCAGCTTAGGTGGACTCTCCTACGAGCAGTACTTC
>TRBJ2-3|-|TRBD2|TRBV5-4
CASSAPLAGGFTDTQYF
TGTGCCAGCAGCGCCCCCTTAGCGGGGGGCTTCACAGATACGCAGTATTTT
>TRBJ1-1|once|-|TRBV19
CASRVGGAERTEAFF
TGTGCCAGTAGGGTCGGGGGGGCAGAGAGGACTGAAGCTTTCTTT
>TRBJ1-1|-|-|TRBV15
CATSPRDLNTEAFF
TGTGCCACCAGCCCTCGGGATCTGAACACTGAAGCTTTCTTT
>TRBJ2-5|-|TRBD1|TRBV5-1
CASSPGQVQETQYF
TGCGCCAGCAGCCCAGGACAGGTTCAAGAGACCCAGTACTTC
>TRBJ2-7|-|-|TRBV4-1
CASSQVSSGGSYEQYF
TGCGCCAGCAGCCAAGTAAGTAGCGGAGGCTCCTACGAGCAGTACTTC
>TRBJ2-7|-|TRBD1|TRBV6-6
CASSSTDRGRTYEQYF
TGTGCCAGCAGTTCCACCGACAGGGGTAGAACCTACGAGCAGTACTTC
>TRBJ2-7|-|TRBD2|TRBV5-1
CASSLAGGLAYEQYF
TGCGCCAGCAGCTTGGCCGGAGGACTAGCTTACGAGCAGTACTTC
>TRBJ2-1|-|TRBD2|TRBV6-4
CASSDSATGGFNEQFF
TGTGCCAGCAGTGACAGTGCAACGGGAGGTTTTAATGAGCAGTTCTTC
>TRBJ2-7|-|-|TRBV28
CASNTVVSYEQYF
TGTGCCAGCAATACTGTAGTTTCCTACGAGCAGTACTTC
>TRBJ2-2|once|TRBD1|TRBV19
CASHPRDRGFTGELFF
TGTGCCAGTCACCCAAGGGACAGGGGATTTACCGGGGAGCTGTTTTTT
>TRBJ1-6|once|-|TRBV28
CASSLRTALNSPLHF
TGTGCCAGCAGTTTACGGACAGCCCTTAATTCACCCCTCCACTTT
>TRBJ2-7|-|TRBD1|TRBV4-1
CASSPGTEYEQYF
TGCGCCAGCAGCCCCGGGACAGAATACGAGCAGTACTTC
>TRBJ1-3|few|-|TRBV6-1
CASSEGAGSGNTIYF
TGTGCCAGCAGTGAAGGGGCGGGCTCTGGAAACACCATATATTTT
>TRBJ1-5|-|-|TRBV7-9
CASSQLGAAQPQHF
TGTGCCAGCAGCCAATTGGGGGCGGCTCAGCCCCAGCATTTT
>TRBJ1-2|once|-|TRBV4-3
CASSQVGIYGYTF
TGCGCCAGCAGCCAAGTGGGCATCTATGGCTACACCTTC
>TRBJ2-3|-|-|TRBV7-9
CASSLVADTQYF
TGTGCCAGCAGCTTAGTCGCAGATACGCAGTATTTT
>TRBJ1-1|-|TRBD1|TRBV6-5
CASSLRGQWTEAFF
TGTGCCAGCAGTCTAAGGGGGCAATGGACTGAAGCTTTCTTT
>TRBJ1-1|-|-|TRBV11-3
CASRGTGGEAFF
TGTGCCAGCAGGGGAACCGGGGGGGAAGCTTTCTTT